Listed below are T cell receptor beta chains from one sample, sequenced in a study of Ad26.COV2.S vaccination and SARS-CoV-2 variants. Data came from immunoSEQ multiplex PCR; TCRdb stores just in-frame clones and leaves some out. Of around 300,000 clones listed, 85% to 90% are singletons. The sequences come from peripheral blood, collected in a trial of Ad26.COV2.S vaccine versus placebo. These receptors were obtained from a person between 18 and 60 years old who received the Ad26.COV2.S COVID-19 vaccine or a placebo. The CDR3 runs from the conserved cysteine through the conserved F or W. D genes are given only for firm matches. Some rows have no size entry. The others give once, few or many, or a class for an expanded clone.

abundance: -; d_gene: TRBD1; j_gene: TRBJ1-1; v_gene: TRBV7-9; CDR3aa: CASSLVQGARAEAFF; CDR3nt: TGTGCCAGCAGCTTAGTACAGGGGGCGCGGGCTGAAGCTTTCTTT
abundance: -; d_gene: TRBD1; j_gene: TRBJ2-5; v_gene: TRBV18; CDR3aa: CASSPVTGVRRSTAETQYF; CDR3nt: TGTGCCAGCTCACCAGTAACAGGGGTACGAAGGTCTACTGCGGAGACCCAGTACTTC
abundance: -; d_gene: -; j_gene: TRBJ2-3; v_gene: TRBV18; CDR3aa: CASSPTEVSTDTQYF; CDR3nt: TGTGCCAGCTCACCAACGGAGGTTAGCACAGATACGCAGTATTTT
abundance: -; d_gene: -; j_gene: TRBJ1-2; v_gene: TRBV4-3; CDR3aa: CASSRSWGGTYGYTF; CDR3nt: TGCGCCAGCAGCCGATCGTGGGGGGGGACCTATGGCTACACCTTC
abundance: -; d_gene: -; j_gene: TRBJ2-3; v_gene: TRBV5-4; CDR3aa: CASSLVVAGTDTQYF; CDR3nt: TGTGCCAGCAGCTTGGTTGTTGCGGGCACAGATACGCAGTATTTT
abundance: -; d_gene: -; j_gene: TRBJ1-1; v_gene: TRBV12-5; CDR3aa: CASGFRTAPNTEAFF; CDR3nt: TGTGCTAGTGGTTTCCGGACAGCTCCGAACACTGAAGCTTTCTTT
abundance: -; d_gene: -; j_gene: TRBJ1-1; v_gene: TRBV6-5; CDR3aa: CASSYSGGGTEAFF; CDR3nt: TGTGCCAGCAGTTACTCGGGGGGTGGTACTGAAGCTTTCTTT
abundance: -; d_gene: -; j_gene: TRBJ2-3; v_gene: TRBV5-4; CDR3aa: CASSLERGLTDTQYF; CDR3nt: TGTGCCAGCAGCTTGGAGAGAGGGCTCACAGATACGCAGTATTTT
abundance: once; d_gene: -; j_gene: TRBJ1-1; v_gene: TRBV6-6; CDR3aa: CASSSGETTEAFF; CDR3nt: TGTGCCAGCAGCTCAGGGGAGACCACTGAAGCTTTCTTT
abundance: -; d_gene: -; j_gene: TRBJ2-5; v_gene: TRBV4-3; CDR3aa: CASSQDPGGETQYF; CDR3nt: TGCGCCAGCAGCCAAGATCCCGGCGGGGAGACCCAGTACTTC
abundance: -; d_gene: -; j_gene: TRBJ1-5; v_gene: TRBV10-3; CDR3aa: CAISESIGGNNQPQHF; CDR3nt: TGTGCCATCAGTGAGTCGATAGGGGGAAACAATCAGCCCCAGCATTTT
abundance: once; d_gene: -; j_gene: TRBJ1-5; v_gene: TRBV21-1; CDR3aa: CASSKGTHDSNQPQHF; CDR3nt: TGTGCCAGCAGCAAAGGGACACATGATAGCAATCAGCCCCAGCATTTT
abundance: once; d_gene: TRBD2; j_gene: TRBJ2-2; v_gene: TRBV18; CDR3aa: CASSPTSGSNTGELFF; CDR3nt: TGTGCCAGCTCACCGACTAGCGGGTCGAACACCGGGGAGCTGTTTTTT
abundance: few; d_gene: -; j_gene: TRBJ2-3; v_gene: TRBV6-2/TRBV6-3; CDR3aa: CASSYSTDYQGSTQYF; CDR3nt: TGTGCCAGCAGTTACTCTACGGATTACCAGGGGAGCACGCAGTATTTT
abundance: -; d_gene: -; j_gene: TRBJ1-1; v_gene: TRBV7-2; CDR3aa: CASSPGHANTEAFF; CDR3nt: TGTGCCAGCAGTCCGGGACACGCGAACACTGAAGCTTTCTTT
abundance: once; d_gene: -; j_gene: TRBJ1-4; v_gene: TRBV19; CDR3aa: CASSQQGSTNEKLFF; CDR3nt: TGTGCCAGTAGTCAACAGGGATCAACTAATGAAAAACTGTTTTTT
abundance: -; d_gene: -; j_gene: TRBJ1-6; v_gene: TRBV6-6; CDR3aa: CASTTGSSYNSPLHF; CDR3nt: TGTGCCAGCACTACAGGGAGCTCCTATAATTCACCCCTCCACTTT
abundance: -; d_gene: -; j_gene: TRBJ2-1; v_gene: TRBV7-9; CDR3aa: CASSPGGPNEQFF; CDR3nt: TGTGCCAGCAGTCCGGGCGGCCCCAATGAGCAGTTCTTC
abundance: -; d_gene: -; j_gene: TRBJ1-2; v_gene: TRBV3-1/TRBV3-2; CDR3aa: CASSQGNYGYTF; CDR3nt: TGTGCCAGCAGCCAAGGTAACTATGGCTACACCTTC
abundance: -; d_gene: TRBD1; j_gene: TRBJ1-2; v_gene: TRBV29-1; CDR3aa: CSVSLWATGGYGYTF; CDR3nt: TGCAGCGTCTCCTTGTGGGCGACAGGGGGATATGGCTACACCTTC
abundance: -; d_gene: -; j_gene: TRBJ1-2; v_gene: TRBV30; CDR3aa: CAWIAQAGYGYTF; CDR3nt: TGTGCCTGGATAGCCCAGGCAGGCTATGGCTACACCTTC
abundance: -; d_gene: TRBD2; j_gene: TRBJ2-1; v_gene: TRBV5-8; CDR3aa: CASSFSPAGVSYNEQFF; CDR3nt: TGTGCCAGCAGCTTTTCACCAGCGGGAGTATCCTACAATGAGCAGTTCTTC
abundance: -; d_gene: -; j_gene: TRBJ2-3; v_gene: TRBV12-3/TRBV12-4; CDR3aa: CASSLNTDTQYF; CDR3nt: TGTGCCAGCAGTTTAAACACAGATACGCAGTATTTT
abundance: -; d_gene: -; j_gene: TRBJ1-1; v_gene: TRBV6-1; CDR3aa: CASSEWVHNTEAFF; CDR3nt: TGTGCCAGCAGTGAATGGGTTCATAACACTGAAGCTTTCTTT
abundance: -; d_gene: -; j_gene: TRBJ1-1; v_gene: TRBV6-2/TRBV6-3; CDR3aa: CASSGLTVNTEAFF; CDR3nt: TGTGCCAGCAGTGGCCTGACAGTCAACACTGAAGCTTTCTTT
abundance: -; d_gene: -; j_gene: TRBJ2-7; v_gene: TRBV5-1; CDR3aa: CASSLGGEAPYEQYF; CDR3nt: TGCGCCAGCAGCTTAGGCGGCGAGGCCCCTTACGAGCAGTACTTC
abundance: -; d_gene: TRBD1; j_gene: TRBJ1-2; v_gene: TRBV4-1; CDR3aa: CASSQAKGTGAYGYTF; CDR3nt: TGCGCCAGCAGCCAAGCCAAGGGGACAGGGGCCTATGGCTACACCTTC
abundance: -; d_gene: -; j_gene: TRBJ2-2; v_gene: TRBV5-1; CDR3aa: CASSSEADKTNTGELFF; CDR3nt: TGCGCCAGCAGCTCGGAAGCGGACAAGACGAACACCGGGGAGCTGTTTTTT
abundance: -; d_gene: TRBD1; j_gene: TRBJ2-7; v_gene: TRBV5-1; CDR3aa: CASSAPRGGSEQYF; CDR3nt: TGCGCCAGCAGCGCCCCTCGAGGGGGCTCCGAGCAGTACTTC
abundance: -; d_gene: -; j_gene: TRBJ1-2; v_gene: TRBV4-3; CDR3aa: CASSQALSGGRTGAYGYTF; CDR3nt: TGCGCCAGCAGCCAAGCCCTATCGGGCGGACGGACCGGAGCCTATGGCTACACCTTC
abundance: -; d_gene: -; j_gene: TRBJ1-2; v_gene: TRBV30; CDR3aa: CAWSIGNYGYTF; CDR3nt: TGTGCCTGGAGTATAGGGAACTATGGCTACACCTTC
abundance: -; d_gene: -; j_gene: TRBJ1-1; v_gene: TRBV6-6; CDR3aa: CASSKGGTEAFF; CDR3nt: TGTGCCAGCAGCAAAGGGGGCACTGAAGCTTTCTTT
abundance: -; d_gene: TRBD2; j_gene: TRBJ2-3; v_gene: TRBV5-1; CDR3aa: CASSTSGGSGPPDTQYF; CDR3nt: TGCGCCAGCAGTACAAGCGGGGGAAGCGGTCCCCCAGATACGCAGTATTTT
abundance: -; d_gene: TRBD2; j_gene: TRBJ2-3; v_gene: TRBV15; CDR3aa: CATSVAGNAKDTQYF; CDR3nt: TGTGCCACCAGCGTAGCGGGAAACGCCAAAGATACGCAGTATTTT
abundance: -; d_gene: -; j_gene: TRBJ1-1; v_gene: TRBV12-3/TRBV12-4; CDR3aa: CASSHIAGWTAFF; CDR3nt: TGTGCCAGCAGCCATATCGCGGGCTGGACGGCTTTCTTT